The entry below describes one T cell receptor (beta chain). Its antigen is not identified. From the reads, TCRdb called clonotypes with MiXCR, one entry per CDR3 protein. The table shows about 770,000 distinct CDR3 sequences, with almost 30% occurring only once. The data originate from a study of T cell repertoires in cytomegalovirus infection. Notes on the study in general: CMV-specific TCR beta clonotypes restricted by HLA-C were the ones dominating the ex vivo response.

There are 17 residues in the CDR3. Trimming took 0 bases from V and 0 from J, leaving 14 bases between them. The germline V gene encodes CDR1 SNHLY and CDR2 FYNNEI. The sample in question was cultured CD8+ T cells from PBMCs, obtained from culture after CMV antigen stimulation. The rearrangement links TRBV2 to TRBJ1-1; unclear D gene. This sequence originates from a human donor in good health (CMV status not recorded). Some clones in this sample may be carry-over from other donors' samples. This CDR3 is CASSEASRRRVNTEAFF. The CDR3 coding sequence is TGTGCCAGCAGTGAAGCGAGTAGGAGACGGGTGAACACTGAAGCTTTCTTT. The full variable domain, with the rest looked up from reference TRBV2 and TRBJ1-1, is EPEVTQTPSHQVTQMGQEVILRCVPISNHLYFYWYRQILGQKVEFLVSFYNNEISEKSEIFDDQFSVERPDGSNFTLKIRSTKLEDSAMYFCASSEASRRRVNTEAFFGQGTRLTVV.